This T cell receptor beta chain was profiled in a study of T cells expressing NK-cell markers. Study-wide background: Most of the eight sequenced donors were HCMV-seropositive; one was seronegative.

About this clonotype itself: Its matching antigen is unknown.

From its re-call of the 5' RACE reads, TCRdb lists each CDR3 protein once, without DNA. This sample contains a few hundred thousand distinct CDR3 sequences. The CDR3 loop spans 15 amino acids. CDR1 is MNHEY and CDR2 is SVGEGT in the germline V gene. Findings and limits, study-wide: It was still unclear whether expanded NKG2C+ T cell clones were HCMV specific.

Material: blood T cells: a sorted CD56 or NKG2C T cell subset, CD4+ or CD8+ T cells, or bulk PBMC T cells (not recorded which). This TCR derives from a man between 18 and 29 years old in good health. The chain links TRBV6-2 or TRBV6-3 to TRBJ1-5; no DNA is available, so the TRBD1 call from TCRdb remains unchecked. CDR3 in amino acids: CASSQGAGLGQPQHF.